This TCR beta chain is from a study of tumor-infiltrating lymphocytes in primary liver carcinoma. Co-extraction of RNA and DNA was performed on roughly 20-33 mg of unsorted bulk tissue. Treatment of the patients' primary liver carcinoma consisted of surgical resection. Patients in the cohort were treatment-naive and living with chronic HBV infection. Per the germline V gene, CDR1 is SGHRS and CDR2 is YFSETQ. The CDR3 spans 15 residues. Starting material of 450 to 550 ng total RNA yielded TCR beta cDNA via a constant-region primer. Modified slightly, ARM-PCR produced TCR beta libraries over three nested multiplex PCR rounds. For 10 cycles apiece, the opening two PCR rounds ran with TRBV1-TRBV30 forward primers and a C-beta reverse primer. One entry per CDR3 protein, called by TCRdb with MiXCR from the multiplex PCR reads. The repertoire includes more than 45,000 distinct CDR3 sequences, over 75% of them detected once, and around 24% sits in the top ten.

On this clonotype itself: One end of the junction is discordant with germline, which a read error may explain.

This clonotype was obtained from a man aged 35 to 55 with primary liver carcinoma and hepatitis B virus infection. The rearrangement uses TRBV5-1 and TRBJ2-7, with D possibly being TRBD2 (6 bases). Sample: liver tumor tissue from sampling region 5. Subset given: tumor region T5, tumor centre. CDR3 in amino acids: CATSLDGTFRYEQYF. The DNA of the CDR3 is TGCGCCACCAGCTTGGATGGGACTTTCCGATACGAGCAGTACTTC.